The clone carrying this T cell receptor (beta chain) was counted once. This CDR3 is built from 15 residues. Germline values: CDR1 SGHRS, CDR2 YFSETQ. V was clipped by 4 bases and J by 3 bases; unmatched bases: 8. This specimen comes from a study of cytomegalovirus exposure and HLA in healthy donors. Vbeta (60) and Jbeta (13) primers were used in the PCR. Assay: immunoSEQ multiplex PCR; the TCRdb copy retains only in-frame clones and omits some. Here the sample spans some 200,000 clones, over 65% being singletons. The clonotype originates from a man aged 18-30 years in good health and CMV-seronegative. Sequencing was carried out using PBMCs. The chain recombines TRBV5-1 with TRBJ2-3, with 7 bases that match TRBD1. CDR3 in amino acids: CASSRRDSVTDTQYF. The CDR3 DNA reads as TGCGCCAGCAGCCGAAGGGACAGCGTGACAGATACGCAGTATTTT.